The present entry profiles one T cell receptor beta chain with its context. What it binds is not known. The data belong to a study of vaccination effects on CD4 cells after COVID-19. Study information: A median of 72 days separated the second dose and sampling.

Sequenced by immunoSEQ multiplex PCR; TCRdb stores in-frame clones only, minus some. The sample includes about 46,000 clones, about four fifths of them seen just once. This CDR3 has 13 amino acids. Germline V lookup: CDR1 MNHNS, CDR2 SASEGT. Trimming removed 3 bases at V and 4 bases at J, with 9 bases between. In the ViraFEST assay, antigen-specific CD4+ clonotypes were identified by expansion after peptide-pool stimulation. Having been cultured for under twelve days, the cells underwent CD4+ T cell isolation. Everyone in the study got two shots of either the BNT162b2 or mRNA-1273 vaccine. Each vaccine recipient was nucleocapsid antibody negative and had no prior SARS-CoV-2 infection. Half-medium changes using IL-2 medium occurred on days 3 and 7.

The rearrangement links TRBV6-1 to TRBJ1-2; D uncertain. Material: CD4+ T cells from PBMCs cultured with HCoV-OC43 spike peptides, obtained after COVID-19 vaccination. The subset was: HCoV-OC43 spike overlapping peptide pool stimulation. This clonotype was sampled from a human donor who received a COVID-19 vaccine. The CDR3 coding sequence is TGTGCCAGCAGTGAGAGCAGTACCTATGGCTACACCTTC. It specifies CASSESSTYGYTF.